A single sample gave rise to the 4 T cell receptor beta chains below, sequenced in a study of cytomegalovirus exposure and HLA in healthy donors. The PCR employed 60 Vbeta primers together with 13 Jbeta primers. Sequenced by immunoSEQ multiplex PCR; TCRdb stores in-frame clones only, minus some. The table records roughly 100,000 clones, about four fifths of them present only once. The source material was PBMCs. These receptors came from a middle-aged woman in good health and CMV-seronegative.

CDR3 amino acids: CASSVAGVLDEQFF. Written as DNA, the CDR3 is TGTGCCAGCAGCGTAGCGGGTGTGCTCGATGAGCAGTTCTTC. The chain links TRBV9 to TRBJ2-1; D gene ambiguous. The CDR3 sequence is 14 residues long. V lost 0 bases and J lost 8, with 12 bases in between. Germline values: CDR1 SGDLS, CDR2 YYNGEE.

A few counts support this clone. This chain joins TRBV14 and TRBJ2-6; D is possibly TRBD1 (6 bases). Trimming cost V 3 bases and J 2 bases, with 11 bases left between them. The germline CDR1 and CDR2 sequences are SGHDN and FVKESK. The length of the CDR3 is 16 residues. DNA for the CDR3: TGTGCCAGCAGCCACCTTACAGGGACTGGGGCCAACGTCCTGACTTTC. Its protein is CASSHLTGTGANVLTF.

CDR3 residues: CASSASAGLAGEGTGELFF. As DNA, the CDR3 is TGTGCCAGCAGTGCCTCCGCGGGGCTAGCGGGCGAGGGCACCGGGGAGCTGTTTTTT. V usage is TRBV6-1 and J usage is TRBJ2-2; TRBD2 aligns across 8 bases. V dropped 4 bases and J dropped 4; count of bases not matched to a gene: 17. Germline loops: CDR1 MNHNS, CDR2 SASEGT. CDR3 length: 19 amino acids.

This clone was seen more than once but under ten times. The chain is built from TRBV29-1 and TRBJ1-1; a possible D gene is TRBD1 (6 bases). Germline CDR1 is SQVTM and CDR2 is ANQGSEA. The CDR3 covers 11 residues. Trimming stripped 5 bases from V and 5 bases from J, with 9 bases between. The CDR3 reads CSVNRETEAFF. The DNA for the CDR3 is TGCAGCGTTAACAGGGAGACTGAAGCTTTCTTT.